The entry below describes one T cell receptor (beta chain). This clonotype was counted ten times or more. This clone's antigen is unknown. The input lacks base qualities; no much larger clone sits a single base away. These data come from a study of human T cells and chemical hapten exposure (TCRdb year 2021). Broadly, across the study: For sensitization, 2% DPC in acetone was applied to a 2 cm by 2 cm area of upper inner arm skin. Weekly therapeutic DPC doses were additionally applied to the scalp of patients throughout the approximately 24-week study period. Patch testing was performed on the upper back with Finn chambers containing 0.01% DPC, and the patch tests were scored after 6 days according to International Contact Dermatitis Research Group standards. The patient cohort, mostly female, included alopecia areata with under or over 50% scalp involvement, alopecia totalis and alopecia universalis. Libraries were pooled for sequencing, and per-sample TCR yields varied mainly because of small differences in library volumes within the pool. The study tracked peripheral blood TCR repertoire changes in vivo during primary and secondary sensitization to the hapten diphenylcyclopropenone (DPC) in alopecia patients. Patient blood was sampled pre-sensitization (week 0) and at 2, 6 and about 24 weeks after DPC sensitization. Roughly 30 alopecia patients gave blood for TCR sequencing at one to four time points (pre-sensitization, 2, 6 and 24 weeks).

Library preparation employed RACE. The sequencer listed for this sample is NextSeq 500. Library preparation attached unique molecular identifiers to individual cDNA molecules for quantitative, reproducible TCR counting. Each blood RNA sample was used to sequence both TCR alpha and TCR beta chains. The source study handled its data this way. The median number of TCRs per sample was 90,000 to 100,000, ranging from about 23,224 to 750,000. The Decombinator software suite was used to annotate the V, J and CDR3 of the TCR reads. To make PS versus PT1 abundance plots, every sample was subsampled to the same number of TCRs (28,000). TCRs were defined as expanded if absent before sensitization and observed at least eight times at the 2-week time point. TCRdb redid the processing of the public reads, applying fastp at Q25 and MiXCR, and retained in-frame beta chains. For every CDR3 protein sequence, its rows merge into one entry that carries the most common genes and DNA. Clone size and V and J calls follow TCRdb, not the original study. In all, the sample holds around 300,000 distinct CDR3 sequences, and about 7% of those were seen once. Jointly, the top ten make up around 8.2% of the sample.

The label giving this sample's time point can be read as: patch test 1, 2 weeks after DPC sensitization. The treatment or condition tag for this specimen amounts to: therapeutic diphenylcyclopropenone sensitization with weekly scalp DPC. At every patch-test visit, the blood draw took place before the patch test was put on. Patients were considered eligible if aged 18 to 70, diagnosed with alopecia and deemed suitable for DPC therapy, and patients were excluded if pregnant. Unfractionated whole blood was collected in Tempus Blood RNA tubes, and total RNA was extracted from that blood. The paper as a whole reports these results and caveats: All patients had alopecia, a presumed autoimmune disease, so their immune response might differ from that of healthy individuals. DPC sensitization did not change the number of TCRs with a frequency above 1 in 1000, and there was no evidence of changes in global repertoire structure. Compared with pre-sensitization or healthy control sets, expanded TCRs formed significantly more large CDR3 similarity clusters, which is consistent with antigen-driven responses. Patch test score correlated positively with the number of PT1 expanded TCRs, reaching significance at thresholds 8, 16 and 32 but not at 4. Repeated subsampling changed both the strength of the expansion versus patch-test correlation and the threshold at which the correlation became significant.

Here V drops 4 bases and J drops 3 bases, and the junction holds 3 bases not matched to any gene. The CDR3 has 14 amino acids, counting the end cysteine and phenylalanine. This entry keeps only the CDR3 DNA: 42 bases, framed from base 1. CDR1 SGDLS and CDR2 YYNGEE were looked up in the germline V gene. Sequencing was performed on whole blood, taken in connection with sensitization to the hapten diphenylcyclopropenone (DPC). This receptor was identified in a young woman with alopecia areata. Some clones in this sample may be carry-over from other donors' samples. Recombination joined TRBV9 with TRBJ2-3; the junction holds 9 bases that match TRBD2. Here is the DNA: TGTGCCAGCAGCTATAGCGGGGGAACAGATACGCAGTATTTT. Its amino acids are CASSYSGGTDTQYF. The CDR3, completed at both ends by the reference TRBV9 and TRBJ2-3 genes, gives the full variable domain DSGVTQTPKHLITATGQRVTLRCSPRSGDLSVYWYQQSLDQGLQFLIQYYNGEERAKGNILERFSAQQFPDLHSELNLSSLELGDSALYFCASSYSGGTDTQYFGPGTRLTVL.